This TCR beta chain was observed in a study of T cells in Graves' hyperthyroidism and ophthalmopathy. The study's findings and limits: A median about 6.2 months before onset, the model predicted ophthalmopathy.

This clonotype was detected only a few times. Its matching antigen is unknown. From RNA transcripts, TCR beta CDR3 regions were amplified. An initial round of RT-PCR targeting the TCR CDR3 relied on the HTBI primer set. TCRdb ran MiXCR on the multiplex PCR reads and lists one entry per CDR3 protein. The sample has a few hundred thousand distinct CDR3 sequences, approximately 49% seen once. Input material: peripheral blood or thyroid tissue (not recorded which). This TCR was recovered from an adult woman with Graves' disease, either hyperthyroidism or ophthalmopathy (not recorded which).

CDR3 region: CSVEADRVEQYF. The CDR3, as DNA: TGCAGCGTTGAGGCCGACAGGGTCGAGCAGTACTTC. The rearrangement links TRBV29-1 to TRBJ2-7; 7 bases fit TRBD1. Germline-derived CDR1 and CDR2 are SQVTM and ANQGSEA. The V and J ends lost 3 bases and 6 bases, in that order; junction bases with no gene match: 5. The length of the CDR3 is 12 residues.